This T cell receptor beta chain is from a study of radiation and T cells in renal cell carcinoma. Looking at the study overall: Nephrectomy followed 15 Gy stereotactic body radiation by 4 weeks.

Looked up from germline, CDR1 is SGHRS and CDR2 is YFSETQ. The CDR3 spans 13 residues. V was cut by 0 bases and J by 5 bases, with 8 bases left in between. Some clones are missing from TCRdb's copy, which holds only in-frame ones; the method was immunoSEQ multiplex PCR. Of 120,000 or so clones detected, about 81% appear once; the ten largest clones hold 5.8%. Documented time point: blood 2 weeks post-SBRT. Treatment noted: 15 Gy SBRT to primary tumor, nephrectomy 4 weeks later. Radiation-treated patients gave blood at baseline, week 2 and week 4. The patient's renal cell carcinoma had clear cell pathology.

The chain has TRBV5-1 and TRBJ2-5; D may match TRBD1 or TRBD2 (5 bases each). The TCR was taken from a man aged 45-65 years with renal cell carcinoma. The sequenced sample was blood, obtained from a patient whose treatment included radiotherapy and nephrectomy. The CDR3 here is CASSLEGTETQYF. For the CDR3, the DNA is TGCGCCAGCAGCTTGGAAGGGACGGAGACCCAGTACTTC.